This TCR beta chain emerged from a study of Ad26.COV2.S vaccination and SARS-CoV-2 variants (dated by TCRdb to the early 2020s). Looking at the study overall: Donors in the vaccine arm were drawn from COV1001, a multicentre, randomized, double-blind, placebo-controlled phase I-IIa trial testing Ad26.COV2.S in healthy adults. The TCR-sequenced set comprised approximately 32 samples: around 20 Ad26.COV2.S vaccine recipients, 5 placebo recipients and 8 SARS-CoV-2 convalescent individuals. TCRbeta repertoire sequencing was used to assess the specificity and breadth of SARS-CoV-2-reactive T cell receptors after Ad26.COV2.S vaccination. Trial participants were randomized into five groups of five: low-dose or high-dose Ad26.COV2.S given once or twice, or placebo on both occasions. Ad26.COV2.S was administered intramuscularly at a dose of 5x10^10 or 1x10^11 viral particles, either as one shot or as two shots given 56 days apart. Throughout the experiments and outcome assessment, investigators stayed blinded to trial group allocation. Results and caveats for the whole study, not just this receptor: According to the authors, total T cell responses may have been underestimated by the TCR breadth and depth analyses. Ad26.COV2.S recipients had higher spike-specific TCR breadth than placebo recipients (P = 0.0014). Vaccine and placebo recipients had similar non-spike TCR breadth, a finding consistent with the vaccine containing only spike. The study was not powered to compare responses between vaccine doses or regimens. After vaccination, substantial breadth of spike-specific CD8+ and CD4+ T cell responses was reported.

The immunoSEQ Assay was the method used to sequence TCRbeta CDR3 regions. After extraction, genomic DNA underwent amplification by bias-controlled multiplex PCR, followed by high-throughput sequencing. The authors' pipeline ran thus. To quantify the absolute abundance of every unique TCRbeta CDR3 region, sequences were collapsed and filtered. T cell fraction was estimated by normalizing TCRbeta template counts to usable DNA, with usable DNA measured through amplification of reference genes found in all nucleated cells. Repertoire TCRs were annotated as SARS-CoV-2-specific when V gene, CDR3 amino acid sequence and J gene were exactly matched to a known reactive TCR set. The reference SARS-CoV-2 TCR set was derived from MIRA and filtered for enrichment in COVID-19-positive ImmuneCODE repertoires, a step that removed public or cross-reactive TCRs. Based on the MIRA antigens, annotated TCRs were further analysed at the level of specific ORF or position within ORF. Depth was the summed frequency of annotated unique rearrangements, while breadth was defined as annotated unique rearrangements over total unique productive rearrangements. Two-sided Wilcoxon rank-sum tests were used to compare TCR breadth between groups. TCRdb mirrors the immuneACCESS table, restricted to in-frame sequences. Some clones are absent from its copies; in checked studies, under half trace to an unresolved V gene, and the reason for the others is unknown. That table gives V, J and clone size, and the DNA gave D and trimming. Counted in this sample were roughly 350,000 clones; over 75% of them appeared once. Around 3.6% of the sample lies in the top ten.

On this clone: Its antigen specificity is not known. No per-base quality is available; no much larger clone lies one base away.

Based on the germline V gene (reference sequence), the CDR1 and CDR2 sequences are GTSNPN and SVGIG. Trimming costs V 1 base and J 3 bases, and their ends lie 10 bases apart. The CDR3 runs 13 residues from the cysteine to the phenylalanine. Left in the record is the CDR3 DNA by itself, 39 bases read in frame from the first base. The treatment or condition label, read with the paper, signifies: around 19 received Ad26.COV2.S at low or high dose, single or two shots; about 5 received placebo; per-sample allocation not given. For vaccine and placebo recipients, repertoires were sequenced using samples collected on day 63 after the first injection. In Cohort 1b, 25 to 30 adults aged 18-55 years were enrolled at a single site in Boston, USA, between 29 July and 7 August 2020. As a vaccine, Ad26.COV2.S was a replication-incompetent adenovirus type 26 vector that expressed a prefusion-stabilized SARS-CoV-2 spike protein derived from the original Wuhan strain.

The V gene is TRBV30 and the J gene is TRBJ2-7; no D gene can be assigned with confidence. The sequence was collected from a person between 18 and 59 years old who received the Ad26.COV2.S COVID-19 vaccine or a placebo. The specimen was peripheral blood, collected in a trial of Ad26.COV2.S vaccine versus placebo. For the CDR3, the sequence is CAWSDPAHYEQYF. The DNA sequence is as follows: TGTGCCTGGAGTGACCCAGCCCACTACGAGCAGTACTTC.